The 28 T cell receptor beta chains presented below share a single source sample, sequenced in a study of CD8 T cells in Susac syndrome. Roughly 0.45 to 1 ug RNA was reverse transcribed with random hexamers. Each CDR3 protein is one row after TCRdb ran MiXCR on the immunoSEQ multiplex PCR reads. The top ten clones hold 0.15% to 0.2% of a sample with 210,000 or so distinct CDR3 sequences, 85% to 95% of them seen once. The specimen sequenced was CD4+ T cells from PBMCs. These receptors all come from a human donor with Susac syndrome.

The chain is built from TRBV20-1 and TRBJ2-3; the match to TRBD2 covers 16 bases. Per germline, CDR1 DFQATT and CDR2 SNEGSKA (reference sequence). The CDR3 is 17 residues long. V trimming: 6 bases; J trimming: 5 bases; junction bases outside the gene matches: 11. The DNA for the CDR3 is TGCAGTGCAGAACCCGGGACTAGCGGGGGGGCTAGAGATACGCAGTATTTT. This sequence encodes CSAEPGTSGGARDTQYF.

The chain recombines TRBV20-1 with TRBJ2-5, with 16 bases lining up with TRBD2. The germline gives CDR1 DFQATT, CDR2 SNEGSKA (reference sequence). J was trimmed by 2 bases and V by 5 bases; bases with no gene match: 11. The CDR3 totals 18 residues. CDR3 amino acids: CSAESPGTSGGGQETQYF. The CDR3 nucleotides are TGCAGTGCTGAATCCCCTGGGACTAGCGGGGGGGGACAAGAGACCCAGTACTTC.

This chain links TRBV6-5 with TRBJ1-4, with a tentative D call TRBD1 (5 bases). V was pared by 2 bases and J by 2 bases, with 9 bases between. Germline lookup yields CDR1 MNHEY and CDR2 SVGAGI. The CDR3 runs to 15 residues. The CDR3 reads CASSYIQGTNEKLFF. The CDR3 region has the DNA TGTGCCAGCAGTTACATTCAGGGTACTAATGAAAAACTGTTTTTT.

This rearrangement joins TRBV30 to TRBJ1-1; weak D call: TRBD1 (5 bases). The germline gives CDR1 GTSNPN, CDR2 SVGIG (reference sequence). V was trimmed by 3 bases and J by 3 bases, leaving 11 bases between them. CDR3 size: 13 residues. The DNA of the CDR3 is TGTGCCTGGAGGCAACAGGTACACACTGAAGCTTTCTTT. Translation: CAWRQQVHTEAFF.

The V and J genes are TRBV5-1 and TRBJ2-7; a weak D match, TRBD1 (5 bases). The V end lost 2 bases, the J end lost 1 base, and 10 bases lay between the germline ends. CDR3 length: 14 amino acids. The V gene's germline CDR1 is SGHRS and CDR2 YFSETQ. The CDR3 spells CASSFDSQSYEQYF. CDR3 DNA: TGCGCCAGCAGCTTTGACAGCCAATCCTACGAGCAGTACTTC.

This clonotype occurred once. The V call is TRBV7-6, the J call TRBJ2-5, with 7 bases identical to TRBD2. Germline V CDR1 and CDR2: SGHVS, FNYEAQ. This CDR3 has 14 residues. J lost 9 bases, V lost 1 base, and 8 bases had no gene match. The CDR3 DNA reads TGTGCCAGCAGCTTAGGTCGGGCCCGGGGGGCCCAGTACTTC. The encoded protein is CASSLGRARGAQYF.

V gene TRBV19 combines with J gene TRBJ2-7; no clear D. The V gene lost 3 bases and the J gene lost 6 bases, with 15 bases spanning the gap. The germline V gene has CDR1 LNHDA and CDR2 SQIVND (reference sequence). This CDR3 is built from 14 residues. CDR3: CASSISTDSREQYF. In DNA, the CDR3 is TGTGCCAGTAGTATTAGCACAGACTCTCGCGAGCAGTACTTC.

The chain is built from TRBV9 and TRBJ2-1; D remains ambiguous. V was shortened by 0 bases and J by 9 bases, with 13 bases between the two germline ends. The CDR3 sequence is 14 residues long. Germline V gene lookup returns CDR1 SGDLS and CDR2 YYNGEE. CDR3 DNA sequence: TGTGCCAGCAGCGTAGGGACCCAAGGTAGTGAGCAGTTCTTC. It specifies CASSVGTQGSEQFF.

CDR3 in DNA: TGTGCCAGCAGCCAAGATACTGAGACCCAGTACTTC. Translating gives CASSQDTETQYF. The chain uses TRBV3-1 and TRBJ2-5; no clear D. Germline CDR1 reads LGHDT; CDR2 reads YNNKEL (reference sequence). V lost 0 bases, J lost 5 bases, and 4 bases lay in between. The CDR3 has 12 residues.

This sequence joins TRBV25-1 and TRBJ2-3, with 9 bases that match TRBD2. The CDR3 is 14 amino acids. The trim removed 6 bases at V and 5 bases at J, leaving 6 bases unmatched. Looked up from germline, CDR1 is MGHDK and CDR2 is SYGVNS. In DNA, the CDR3 is TGTGCCAGCAGCCATAGGCGGGGGGGAGATACGCAGTATTTT. The encoded protein is CASSHRRGGDTQYF.

The DNA of the CDR3 is TGTGCCACCAGTCGGGGGGCCCAGTGGGATCAGCCCCAGCATTTT. This sequence encodes CATSRGAQWDQPQHF. The V and J genes are TRBV24-1 and TRBJ1-5, with D possibly being TRBD1 (6 bases). Trimming took 6 bases from V and 5 from J, leaving 16 bases between them. The CDR3 spans 15 residues. Per germline, CDR1 KGHDR and CDR2 SFDVKD.

The chain joins TRBV30 to TRBJ1-6, with TRBD1 matching 10 bases. The CDR3 runs to 14 residues. Germline CDR1 and CDR2: GTSNPN and SVGIG (reference sequence). V trimming: 5 bases; J trimming: 5 bases; junction bases outside the gene matches: 3. CDR3 DNA: TGTGCCTGGGGTGGGACAGGGGATAATTCACCCCTCCACTTT. It is translated as CAWGGTGDNSPLHF.

This clonotype was counted once. J is TRBJ1-6 and V is TRBV11-3; D uncertain. The germline CDR1 and CDR2 sequences are SGHNT and YENEEA. The CDR3 has 14 amino acids. Trimming removed 0 bases from V and 14 bases from J, with 14 bases in between. This CDR3 is CASSLDQTASSLHF. The CDR3 region has the DNA TGTGCCAGCAGCTTAGATCAAACGGCATCGTCCCTCCACTTT.

The chain links TRBV5-1 to TRBJ1-2; D remains ambiguous. The CDR3 covers 15 residues. CDR1 and CDR2 (germline): SGHRS, YFSETQ. The V and J ends lost 0 bases and 7 bases respectively, with 16 bases between them. CDR3 in DNA: TGCGCCAGCAGCTTGGAGTTCCCTGGCGGCCTTGGCTACACCTTC. This translates into CASSLEFPGGLGYTF.

This chain connects TRBV19 to TRBJ1-1; D may be TRBD1 (5 bases). In germline, CDR1 is LNHDA, CDR2 SQIVND (reference sequence). The V gene lost 8 bases and the J gene lost 5 bases, with 15 bases spanning the gap. This CDR3 comprises 13 residues. Here the CDR3 DNA reads TGTGCCAGTCGGGGCAGGGAGAATACTGAAGCTTTCTTT. Translation gives CASRGRENTEAFF.

This chain joins TRBV13 and TRBJ1-1; 7 nucleotides match TRBD1. This CDR3 contains 15 residues. V lost 7 bases, J lost 0 bases, and 8 bases stayed unmatched. Germline-derived CDR1 and CDR2 are PRHDT and FYEKMQ (reference sequence). The CDR3 sequence: CASTQRGPMNTEAFF. The CDR3 DNA follows: TGTGCCAGCACTCAGAGGGGGCCAATGAACACTGAAGCTTTCTTT. The full variable domain, its missing parts supplied by reference TRBV13 and TRBJ1-1, is AAGVIQSPRHLIKEKRETATLKCYPIPRHDTVYWYQQGPGQDPQFLISFYEKMQSDKGSIPDRFSAQQFSDYHSELNMSSLELGDSALYFCASTQRGPMNTEAFFGQGTRLTVV.

This clonotype was counted a few times. The CDR3 bases are TGTGCCTGGAGCGAGGACAGGAACTATGGCTACACCTTC. Its protein is CAWSEDRNYGYTF. The chain is built from TRBV30 and TRBJ1-2; 7 positions agree with TRBD1. The CDR3 length is 13 residues. With V trimmed by 3 bases and J by 2 bases, 3 bases remained unmatched. Germline V lookup: CDR1 GTSNPN, CDR2 SVGIG (reference sequence).

V gene TRBV4-2 combines with J gene TRBJ2-6, with a tentative D call TRBD2 (5 bases). In germline, CDR1 is LGHNA, CDR2 YNFKEQ. The ends were cut back, 2 bases at V and 1 base at J, with 6 bases in the middle. The CDR3 covers 15 residues. The CDR3 DNA reads as TGTGCCAGCAGCCAAACGGGATCTGGGGCCAACGTCCTGACTTTC. Protein: CASSQTGSGANVLTF.

The chain has TRBV14 and TRBJ1-1, with no clear D. There are 14 residues in the CDR3. The germline V gene has CDR1 SGHDN and CDR2 FVKESK. The germline V and J ends were trimmed by 0 bases and 0 bases, with 5 bases remaining between them. The CDR3 nucleotides are TGTGCCAGCAGCCAAGAACGGATGAACACTGAAGCTTTCTTT. Its protein is CASSQERMNTEAFF.

The rearrangement uses TRBV20-1 and TRBJ2-3; 8 bases are shared with TRBD2. The CDR3 extends over 16 amino acids. J gave up 0 bases and V 3 bases, and 8 bases lay outside the gene matches. Germline V lookup: CDR1 DFQATT, CDR2 SNEGSKA (reference sequence). The CDR3 DNA reads as TGCAGTGCTAGTAGCGGGGCCACCTCAAGCACAGATACGCAGTATTTT. Translating it yields CSASSGATSSTDTQYF.

This chain joins TRBV28 and TRBJ2-3, with D possibly matching TRBD2 (5 bases). Germline CDR1 MDHEN, CDR2 SYDVKM. CDR3 length: 11 residues. The V end lost 6 bases, the J end lost 8 bases, and 9 bases lay between the germline ends. CDR3 DNA: TGTGCCAGCAGCCCCCGGGGTACGCAGTATTTT. Translation gives CASSPRGTQYF. Supplemented by reference TRBV28 and TRBJ2-3, the full variable domain reads DVKVTQSSRYLVKRTGEKVFLECVQDMDHENMFWYRQDPGLGLRLIYFSYDVKMKEKGDIPEGYSVSREKKERFSLILESASTNQTSMYLCASSPRGTQYFGPGTRLTVL.

Here the CDR3 reads CASSVDGTLAGNTIYF. The CDR3 region has the DNA TGTGCCAGCAGCGTAGATGGTACCCTGGCTGGAAACACCATATATTTT. The rearrangement joins TRBV9 to TRBJ1-3; D unresolved. The germline gives CDR1 SGDLS, CDR2 YYNGEE. The CDR3 loop spans 16 amino acids. The V and J ends lost 0 bases and 2 bases respectively, with 12 bases between them.

V and J are TRBV28 and TRBJ2-1; 11 nucleotides agree with TRBD1. In germline, CDR1 is MDHEN, CDR2 SYDVKM. The CDR3 loop spans 15 amino acids. V was pared by 5 bases and J by 8 bases, with 8 bases of the junction left unmatched. The CDR3 region has the DNA TGTGCCAGCAGTCTCCCGGGACAGGGGGTCTATGAGCAGTTCTTC. Amino acid sequence: CASSLPGQGVYEQFF.

The chain uses TRBV30 and TRBJ2-7; 11 positions agree with TRBD2. The junction had 19 bases not matched to a gene; V was cut back by 2 bases and J by 4 bases. Germline V lookup: CDR1 GTSNPN, CDR2 SVGIG (reference sequence). This CDR3 spans 19 amino acids. The CDR3 loop is CAWSRLTLAGAPHLYEQYF. The CDR3 DNA sequence: TGTGCCTGGAGTCGGCTCACACTAGCGGGGGCTCCCCATCTTTACGAGCAGTACTTC.

The chain recombines TRBV20-1 with TRBJ2-4; maybe TRBD2 (6 bases). The germline V and J ends were trimmed by 2 bases and 9 bases, with 11 bases remaining between them. Germline loops: CDR1 DFQATT, CDR2 SNEGSKA (reference sequence). The CDR3 consists of 12 residues. The CDR3 nucleotides read TGCAGTGCTAGACTAAACGGGGGCATTCAGTACTTC. It encodes CSARLNGGIQYF.

The V gene is TRBV28, the J gene TRBJ2-7; TRBD1 is a possible D gene (5 bases). Germline V gene lookup returns CDR1 MDHEN and CDR2 SYDVKM. V shed 7 bases and J shed 2 bases, with 15 bases lying between them. There are 14 residues in the CDR3. DNA for the CDR3: TGTGCCAGCACCTTTAGTCAGGGTCCCTACGAGCAGTACTTC. It codes for CASTFSQGPYEQYF.

This clonotype was found a few times. This chain links TRBV28 with TRBJ2-3, with 11 nucleotides matching TRBD2. The CDR3 is 15 residues long. V lost 3 bases to trimming and J lost 3 bases; unmatched junction nucleotides: 2. CDR1 is MDHEN, CDR2 SYDVKM, per germline. CDR3 nucleotides: TGTGCCAGCAGTTTTAGCGGGGGGGCGACAGATACGCAGTATTTT. Its translation is CASSFSGGATDTQYF.

The chain carries TRBV7-3 and TRBJ2-1, with D perhaps TRBD1 or TRBD2 (5 bases each). The CDR3 covers 14 residues. The V end was cut by 6 bases, the J end by 5 bases, with 14 bases between. The germline V gene has CDR1 SGHTA and CDR2 FQGTGA. The CDR3 is CASSIIGANNEQFF. CDR3 nucleotide sequence: TGTGCCAGCAGTATCATCGGGGCGAACAATGAGCAGTTCTTC.